Below are 9 T cell receptor beta chains sequenced from a single sample in a study of cytomegalovirus exposure and HLA in healthy donors. PCR primers comprised 60 Vbeta and 13 Jbeta primers. Method: immunoSEQ multiplex PCR; TCRdb's copy keeps in-frame clones and lacks some. The data contain a few hundred thousand clones, roughly 80% of them seen just once; the ten biggest clones take up about 0.28%. Sequences were obtained from PBMCs. These receptor sequences come from a girl aged 2 to 9 in good health and CMV-seronegative.

This clone has a handful of counts. This chain uses TRBV28 with TRBJ2-7; D may be TRBD2 (7 bases). The V gene lost 2 bases and the J gene lost 7 bases, with 9 bases spanning the gap. Germline V gene data show CDR1 as MDHEN and CDR2 as SYDVKM. This CDR3 contains 12 residues. For the CDR3, the DNA is TGTGCCAGCAGTTTAGGGGGGGCAGAGCAGTACTTC. Translating it yields CASSLGGAEQYF.

Concerning this clone itself: This sample also contains other DNA sequences that code for the same CDR3. V gene TRBV15 combines with J gene TRBJ1-2, with D possibly matching TRBD1 (5 bases). CDR3 size: 13 residues. V was pared by 4 bases and J by 8 bases, with 14 bases between. Germline V gene sequence: CDR1 LNHNV, CDR2 YYDKDF (reference sequence). CDR3 in amino acids: CATSKTIGEGYTF. CDR3 sequence (DNA): TGTGCCACCAGCAAAACAATAGGGGAAGGCTACACCTTC. Full variable domain (remainder filled in from reference TRBV15 and TRBJ1-2): DAMVIQNPRYQVTQFGKPVTLSCSQTLNHNVMYWYQQKSSQAPKLLFHYYDKDFNNEADTPDNFQSRRPNTSFCFLDIRSPGLGDTAMYLCATSKTIGEGYTFGSGTRLTVV.

V and J are TRBV27 and TRBJ2-5; no firm D call. The CDR3 contains 13 residues. Germline CDR1 is MNHEY and CDR2 is SMNVEV (reference sequence). The V end was cut by 5 bases, the J end by 3 bases, with 10 bases between. The CDR3 DNA is TGTGCCAGCAGTCCCACCGCAGAAGAGACCCAGTACTTC. This encodes CASSPTAEETQYF.

This chain connects TRBV7-2 to TRBJ2-7, with D possibly being TRBD2 (6 bases). There are 16 residues in the CDR3. Germline V gene lookup returns CDR1 SGHTA and CDR2 FQGNSA. The V gene lost 2 bases and the J gene lost 4 bases, with 18 bases spanning the gap. As DNA, the CDR3 is TGTGCCAGCAGCTTAACGAGGAGGGCTACTATATACGAGCAGTACTTC. Its protein product is CASSLTRRATIYEQYF.

This clone was detected only once. The chain has TRBV9 and TRBJ1-2; the D gene is possibly TRBD1 (6 bases). V dropped 7 bases and J dropped 7 bases, with 20 bases sitting between them. Germline V gene sequence: CDR1 SGDLS, CDR2 YYNGEE. This CDR3 is 14 amino acids long. The CDR3 reads CASHRKTGLGGYTF. Here the CDR3 DNA reads TGTGCCAGCCACAGAAAAACAGGGCTGGGTGGCTACACCTTC.

This chain joins TRBV19 and TRBJ1-5; perhaps TRBD1 as D (6 bases). The CDR3 spans 15 residues. The V end lost 6 bases, the J end lost 4 bases, and 16 bases lay between the germline ends. Germline V gene lookup returns CDR1 LNHDA and CDR2 SQIVND (reference sequence). In DNA, the CDR3 is TGTGCCAGTAGCACTGGGACAACGCCTAATCAGCCCCAGCATTTT. Encoded protein: CASSTGTTPNQPQHF.

The chain combines TRBV7-6 with TRBJ1-1; D ambiguous. In germline, CDR1 is SGHVS, CDR2 FNYEAQ. This CDR3 is built from 17 residues. Trimming took off 4 bases at V and 1 base at J, with 19 bases between the two ends. CDR3 region: CASSSGLGPPRNTEAFF. The CDR3 DNA is TGTGCCAGCAGCTCTGGACTAGGGCCTCCCCGGAACACTGAAGCTTTCTTT.

The chain recombines TRBV19 with TRBJ2-5; D is uncertain. V lost 6 bases, J lost 5 bases, and 13 bases lay in between. Germline lookup yields CDR1 LNHDA and CDR2 SQIVND (reference sequence). The length of the CDR3 is 13 residues. The CDR3 nucleotides are TGTGCCAGTAGCCAATCTGGTCGGGAGACCCAGTACTTC. Its protein product is CASSQSGRETQYF.

This sequence joins TRBV18 and TRBJ1-2; the match to TRBD1 covers 7 bases. This CDR3 region has 13 residues. The J segment lost 3 bases and the V segment lost 6 bases, leaving 4 bases of the junction unmatched. CDR1 and CDR2 (germline): KGHSH, LQKENI. CDR3 sequence (DNA): TGTGCCAGCTCCTTCGACAGGGACTATGGCTACACCTTC. This codes for CASSFDRDYGYTF.